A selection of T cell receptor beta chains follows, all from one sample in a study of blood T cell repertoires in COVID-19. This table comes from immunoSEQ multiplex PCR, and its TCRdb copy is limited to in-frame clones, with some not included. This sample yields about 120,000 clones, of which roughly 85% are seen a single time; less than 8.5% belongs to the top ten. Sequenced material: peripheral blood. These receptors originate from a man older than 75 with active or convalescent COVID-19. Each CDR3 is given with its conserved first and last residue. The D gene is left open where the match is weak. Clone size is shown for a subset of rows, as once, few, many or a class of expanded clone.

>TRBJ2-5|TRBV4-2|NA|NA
CASSRGSQRDQETQYF
TGTGCCAGCAGCCGTGGGAGCCAAAGGGACCAAGAGACCCAGTACTTC
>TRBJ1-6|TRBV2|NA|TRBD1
CASSEGTGVYSPLHF
TGTGCCAGCAGTGAAGGGACAGGGGTCTATTCACCCCTCCACTTT
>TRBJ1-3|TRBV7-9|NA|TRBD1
CASSFLTGEIAGNTIYF
TGTGCCAGCAGCTTTTTAACAGGGGAAATTGCTGGAAACACCATATATTTT
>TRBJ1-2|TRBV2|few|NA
CASSESQGRVYGYTF
TGTGCCAGCAGTGAATCGCAGGGTAGAGTCTATGGCTACACCTTC
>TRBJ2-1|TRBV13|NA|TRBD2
CASSVTGGVSYNEQFF
TGTGCCAGCAGCGTCACCGGGGGGGTCTCCTACAATGAGCAGTTCTTC
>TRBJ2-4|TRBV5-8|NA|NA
CASSWGLNIQYF
TGTGCCAGCAGCTGGGGACTAAACATTCAGTACTTC
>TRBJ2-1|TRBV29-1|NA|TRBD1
CSVVPDRAHLYNEQFF
TGCAGCGTTGTTCCGGACAGGGCCCACTTATACAATGAGCAGTTCTTC
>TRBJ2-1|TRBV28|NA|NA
CASSLQGINEQFF
TGTGCCAGCAGTTTACAGGGTATCAATGAGCAGTTCTTC
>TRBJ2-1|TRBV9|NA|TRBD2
CASSVEGLAVEQFF
TGTGCCAGCAGCGTAGAGGGACTAGCGGTCGAGCAGTTCTTC
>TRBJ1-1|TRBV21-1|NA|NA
CASSKILGTGLLKAFF
TGTGCCAGCAGCAAAATTCTCGGGACAGGGTTGTTAAAAGCTTTCTTT
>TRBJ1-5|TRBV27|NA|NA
CASSSGPEGNQPQHF
TGTGCCAGCAGTTCTGGCCCTGAGGGCAATCAGCCCCAGCATTTT
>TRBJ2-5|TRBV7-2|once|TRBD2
CASSSSILAGGLPETQYF
TGTGCCAGCAGCTCATCGATACTAGCGGGAGGGCTACCCGAGACCCAGTACTTC
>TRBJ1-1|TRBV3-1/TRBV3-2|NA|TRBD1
CASSPRQGVMNTEAFF
TGTGCCAGCAGCCCCAGACAGGGGGTGATGAACACTGAAGCTTTCTTT
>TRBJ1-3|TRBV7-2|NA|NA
CASSTHRSLPGNTIYF
TGTGCCAGCAGCACCCACAGGAGCCTCCCTGGAAACACCATATATTTT
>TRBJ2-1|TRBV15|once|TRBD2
CATSSGLAPNEQFF
TGTGCCACCAGCTCGGGACTAGCGCCCAATGAGCAGTTCTTC
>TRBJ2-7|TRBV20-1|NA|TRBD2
CSASGRESLYEQYF
TGCAGTGCTAGTGGGCGGGAGAGTTTATACGAGCAGTACTTC
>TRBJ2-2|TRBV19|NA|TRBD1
CATAEQTGAGELFF
TGTGCCACCGCCGAACAGACAGGGGCCGGGGAGCTGTTTTTT
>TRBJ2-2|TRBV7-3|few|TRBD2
CASSPGGPNTGELFF
TGTGCCAGCAGCCCGGGGGGACCCAACACCGGGGAGCTGTTTTTT
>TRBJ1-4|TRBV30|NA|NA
CACDVQPNEKLFF
TGTGCCTGTGATGTACAGCCAAACGAAAAACTGTTTTTT
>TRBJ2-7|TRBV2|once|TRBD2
CASSGGGVGSRPFYEQYF
TGTGCCAGCAGTGGCGGGGGAGTGGGCAGTCGGCCCTTCTACGAGCAGTACTTC
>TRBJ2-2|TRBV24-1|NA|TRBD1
CATSDPGTATGLFF
TGTGCCACCAGTGATCCCGGGACAGCCACTGGGCTGTTTTTT
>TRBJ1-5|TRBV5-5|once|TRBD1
CASSDRGISGPQHF
TGTGCCAGCAGCGACAGGGGGATTTCGGGGCCCCAGCATTTT
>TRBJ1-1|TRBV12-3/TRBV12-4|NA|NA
CASSRGSTEAFF
TGTGCCAGCAGCCGCGGGTCCACTGAAGCTTTCTTT
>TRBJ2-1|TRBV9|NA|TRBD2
CASSPSGSLKNEQFF
TGTGCCAGCAGCCCTAGCGGGAGTTTGAAGAATGAGCAGTTCTTC
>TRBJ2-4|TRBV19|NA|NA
CASSNGRVDIQYF
TGTGCCAGTAGTAATGGCAGGGTTGACATTCAGTACTTC
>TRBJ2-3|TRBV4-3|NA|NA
CASSQGPLAYSTDTQYF
TGCGCCAGCAGCCAAGGTCCCCTAGCCTATAGCACAGATACGCAGTATTTT
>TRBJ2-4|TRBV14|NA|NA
CASSQKPTPGLAKNIQYF
TGTGCCAGCAGCCAAAAGCCTACCCCCGGTTTGGCCAAAAACATTCAGTACTTC
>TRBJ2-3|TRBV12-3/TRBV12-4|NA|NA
CASSPGLDTQYF
TGTGCCAGCAGTCCAGGCTTGGATACGCAGTATTTT
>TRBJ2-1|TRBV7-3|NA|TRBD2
CASSGSGRGYNEQFF
TGTGCCAGCAGCGGCAGCGGGAGGGGATACAATGAGCAGTTCTTC
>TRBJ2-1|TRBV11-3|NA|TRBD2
CASSLSSGSSYNEQFF
TGTGCCAGCAGCTTATCTAGCGGGAGTTCCTACAATGAGCAGTTCTTC
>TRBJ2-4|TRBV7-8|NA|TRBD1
CASSPSTGENIQYF
TGTGCCAGCAGCCCCTCGACAGGGGAGAACATTCAGTACTTC